This TCR beta chain was captured by sequencing in a study of vaccination and CD4 T cells after COVID-19. The CDR3 extends over 12 amino acids. Trimming shortened V by 4 bases and J by 6 bases, and 10 bases separated the two germline ends. Per germline, CDR1 DFQATT and CDR2 SNEGSKA (reference sequence). Findings and limits, study-wide: For convalescent patients, a median around 90% of reactive clones surfaced exclusively after vaccination.

An Oncomine TCR Beta short-read assay was used to sequence the DNA from cultured CD4+ T cells. Once CD4+ T cells had been cultured, genomic DNA was extracted from them. TCRdb re-analysed the PCR reads in MiXCR, keeping a single row per CDR3 protein. The sample lists some 13,000 distinct CDR3 sequences, roughly 30% occurring once. Of note for this clonotype: Its antigen is undetermined.

Treatment indicated: roughly 11-day PBMC culture with coronavirus spike peptide pools or control peptides (ViraFEST assay). Expansion of antigen-specific T cells with peptide pools by ViraFEST preceded sequencing of TCRs. Positive PCR dates ranged from March to December 2020; these dates predated US Alpha, Beta and Delta variants. This TCR derives from a human donor who had recovered from COVID-19. The chain recombines TRBV20-1 with TRBJ2-1; D ambiguous. Specimen: CD4+ T cells from blood, cultured in vitro. CDR3 sequence reads: CSATPRVNEQFF. The CDR3 DNA is TGCAGTGCTACCCCCCGGGTCAATGAGCAGTTCTTC.